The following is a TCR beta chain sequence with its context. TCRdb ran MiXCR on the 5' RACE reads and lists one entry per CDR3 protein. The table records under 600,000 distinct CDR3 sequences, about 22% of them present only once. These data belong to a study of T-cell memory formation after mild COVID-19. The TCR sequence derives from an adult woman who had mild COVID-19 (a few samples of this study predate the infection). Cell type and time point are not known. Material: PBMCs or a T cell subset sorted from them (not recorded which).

The CDR3 DNA sequence: TGTGCCAGCAGCTTAAGTTGGGAAAGGGAGACCCAGTACTTC. It specifies CASSLSWERETQYF. The gene calls are TRBV7-9 and TRBJ2-5; D gene unclear. Deletions cut 2 bases from V and 5 bases from J, with 12 bases between. Germline values: CDR1 SEHNR, CDR2 FQNEAQ (reference sequence). This CDR3 is 14 amino acids long.